This entry concerns a single T cell receptor beta chain. The antigen is undetermined. Repertoires were generated with immunoSEQ multiplex PCR, while TCRdb's copy carries only in-frame clones and drops some. The data hold about 110,000 clones, with approximately 89% observed a single time. The data derive from a study of T cell responses to AZD1222 COVID-19 vaccine. The ends were cut back, 4 bases at V and 8 bases at J, with 17 bases in the middle. This CDR3 spans 14 amino acids. The V gene's germline CDR1 is SGHTA and CDR2 FQGNSA. General observations from the study: Spike-specific TCR breadth rose after two AZD1222 doses, and depth rose as well. Unmutated variant regions reportedly attract nearly half of all spike-specific TCRs.

This chain uses TRBV7-2 with TRBJ1-1, with D possibly TRBD1 on 5 matching bases. The clonotype originates from an adult in good health. The sequenced sample was peripheral blood, obtained on day 0 of MenACWY control vaccination. CDR3 protein: CASSSAWGVTEAFF. CDR3 DNA sequence: TGTGCCAGCAGCTCAGCCTGGGGGGTAACCGAAGCTTTCTTT.